Sequencing of this T cell receptor (beta chain) was carried out in a study of Graves' ophthalmopathy and Graves' hyperthyroidism. Findings and caveats of the study: Also, most clonotypes expanded in the thyroid above 0.001 frequency appeared in blood. Ophthalmopathy was separated from stable hyperthyroidism by a 13-signature model with roughly 91% sensitivity and 81.08% specificity.

RNA served as the template for amplifying TCR beta CDR3 regions. First-round RT-PCR relied on HTBI primers, and a second-round multiplex PCR came next. TCRdb re-derived calls from the multiplex PCR reads in MiXCR, one entry per CDR3 protein. The sample consists of about 380,000 distinct CDR3 sequences, over 15% of them appearing once. Cases classed as stable hyperthyroidism had no ophthalmopathy within 18 months of follow-up. This clonotype has at least ten counts. Its matching antigen is unknown. V trimming: 7 bases; J trimming: 4 bases; junction bases outside the gene matches: 8. There are 14 residues in the CDR3. The germline CDR1 and CDR2 sequences are MNHEY and SMNVEV (reference sequence).

The receptor was isolated from a woman between 18 and 30 years old with stable Graves' hyperthyroidism. Sample: peripheral blood. The rearrangement uses TRBV27 and TRBJ1-1, with 8 bases aligning to TRBD1. CDR3 amino acids: CASTFRTGSTEAFF. The CDR3, as DNA: TGTGCCAGCACCTTCCGGACAGGGAGCACTGAAGCTTTCTTT.